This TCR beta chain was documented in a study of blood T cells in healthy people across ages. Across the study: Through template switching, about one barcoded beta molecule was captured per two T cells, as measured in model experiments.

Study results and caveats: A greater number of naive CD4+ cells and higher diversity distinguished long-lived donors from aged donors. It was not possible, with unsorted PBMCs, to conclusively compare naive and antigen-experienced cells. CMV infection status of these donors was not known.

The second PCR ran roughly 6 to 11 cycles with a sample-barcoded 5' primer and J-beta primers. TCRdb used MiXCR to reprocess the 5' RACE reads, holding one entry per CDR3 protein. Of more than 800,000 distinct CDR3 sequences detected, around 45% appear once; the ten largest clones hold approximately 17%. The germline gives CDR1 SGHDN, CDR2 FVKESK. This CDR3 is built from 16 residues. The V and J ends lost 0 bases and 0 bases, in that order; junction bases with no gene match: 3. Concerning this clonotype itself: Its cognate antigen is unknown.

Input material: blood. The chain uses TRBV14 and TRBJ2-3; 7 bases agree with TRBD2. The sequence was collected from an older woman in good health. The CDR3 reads CASSQDVGLSTDTQYF. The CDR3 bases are TGTGCCAGCAGCCAAGACGTGGGACTAAGCACAGATACGCAGTATTTT.